The clone carrying this TCR beta chain is a singleton in its sample. The antigen remains unidentified. Repertoires were generated with immunoSEQ multiplex PCR, while TCRdb's copy carries only in-frame clones and drops some. Among under 1,100,000 clones listed, about 74% were seen once. This entry is derived from a study of shared clonotypes between healthy human individuals. Study-level background: Plates per donor: three CD4 naive, three CD4 memory, two CD8 naive, one CD8 memory. Study-wide points: In general, naive subsets displayed greater estimated richness than memory subsets did. All-four-donor shared clonotypes had higher generation probabilities than non-shared clonotypes did.

J was trimmed by 9 bases and V by 6 bases; bases with no gene match: 14. CDR3 size: 15 residues. In germline, CDR1 is KGHSH, CDR2 LQKENI. The sample comprised memory CD4+ T cells sorted from blood. Stated subset: CD45RA-negative fraction. This rearrangement joins TRBV18 to TRBJ1-5; 7 positions match TRBD1. The receptor was isolated from a young man in good health. CDR3 loop: CASSPGQDLRRPQHF. The CDR3 bases are TGTGCCAGCTCGCCTGGACAGGATCTGCGTCGGCCCCAGCATTTT.